This passage covers 5 T cell receptor beta chains from one sample sequenced in a study of T-cell memory formation after mild COVID-19. MiXCR, applied by TCRdb to the 5' RACE reads, yields one record per CDR3 protein. The table includes around 440,000 distinct CDR3 sequences, 15% to 20% detected once. Input material: PBMCs or a T cell subset sorted from them (not recorded which). These receptors came from an adult woman who had mild COVID-19 (a few samples of this study predate the infection). Cell type and time point are not known.

This clonotype showed up just a few times. The chain couples TRBV6-5 to TRBJ2-1, with 8 positions matching TRBD1. In germline, CDR1 is MNHEY, CDR2 SVGAGI. The CDR3 has 15 residues. The J segment lost 3 bases and the V segment lost 2 bases, leaving 3 bases of the junction unmatched. The CDR3 loop reads CASSYAGQVYNEQFF. CDR3 coding DNA: TGTGCCAGCAGTTACGCGGGACAGGTCTACAATGAGCAGTTCTTC.

The chain is built from TRBV25-1 and TRBJ1-2, with a possible D match to TRBD1 (6 bases). CDR1 MGHDK and CDR2 SYGVNS come from the germline V gene. The CDR3 spans 15 residues. With 1 base removed from V and 6 bases from J, the gap between germline ends came to 15 bases. The CDR3 protein is CASSESGGLGNGYTF. In nucleotides, the CDR3 is TGTGCCAGCAGTGAATCGGGGGGGCTTGGGAATGGCTACACCTTC.

This clonotype showed up just a few times. The chain couples TRBV7-9 to TRBJ1-2; perhaps TRBD1 as D (6 bases). This CDR3 is 14 amino acids long. Between the trimmed V and J ends, which lost 2 bases and 6 bases, there was a span of 13 bases. Germline CDR1 and CDR2: SEHNR and FQNEAQ (reference sequence). CDR3 amino acids: CASSLRGAGDGYTF. The CDR3, as DNA: TGTGCCAGCAGCTTAAGGGGGGCCGGGGATGGCTACACCTTC. Full variable domain (outside the CDR3, taken from reference TRBV7-9 and TRBJ1-2): DTGVSQNPRHKITKRGQNVTFRCDPISEHNRLYWYRQTLGQGPEFLTYFQNEAQLEKSRLLSDRFSAERPKGSFSTLEIQRTEQGDSAMYLCASSLRGAGDGYTFGSGTRLTVV.

This clonotype was seen more than once but under ten times. V is TRBV12-3 or TRBV12-4 and J is TRBJ1-5, with D possibly matching TRBD1 (5 bases). The CDR3 spans 12 residues. V was shortened by 4 bases and J by 9 bases, with 10 bases between the two germline ends. CDR3 in amino acids: CASSSPGGPQHF. CDR3 nucleotides: TGTGCCAGCAGTTCCCCCGGGGGGCCCCAGCATTTT.

This clonotype was seen repeatedly, ten times or more. The chain employs TRBV5-1 and TRBJ2-3; 12 bases are a match to TRBD2. Germline V gene data show CDR1 as SGHRS and CDR2 as YFSETQ. V shed 7 bases, J shed 1 base, and the junction held 4 bases outside the gene matches. This CDR3 contains 15 residues. The CDR3 spells CASEWTSGGTDTQYF. The CDR3 DNA reads as TGCGCCAGCGAATGGACTAGCGGGGGCACAGATACGCAGTATTTT.